A selection of T cell receptor beta chains follows, all from one sample in a study of patients and donors after allogeneic stem cell transplantation. MiXCR, applied by TCRdb to the RT-PCR reads, yields one record per CDR3 protein. The sample has 800,000 to 1,000,000 distinct CDR3 sequences, under 20% seen once. The sequenced sample was blood, either unsorted or a sorted T cell fraction (not recorded which). The source is a human donor who was either an allogeneic HSCT recipient or a stem cell or donor lymphocyte infusion donor (not recorded which). It is not recorded whose cells these are; they may come from a transplant donor. The CDR3 runs from the conserved cysteine through the conserved F or W. The order of the fields is CDR3 protein, CDR3 DNA, D gene, V gene, clone size, J gene. The D gene is left open where the match is weak. Some rows mark clone size as missing; the rest say once, few, many or name a class of expanded clone.

CDR3aa: CASSLANGDSEQYF
CDR3nt: TGCGCCAGCAGCTTGGCCAATGGGGACTCCGAGCAGTACTTC
d_gene: NA
v_gene: TRBV5-1
abundance: NA
j_gene: TRBJ2-7

CDR3aa: CASSQATPWTVTDTQYF
CDR3nt: TGTGCCAGCAGCCAAGCGACCCCTTGGACTGTCACAGATACGCAGTATTTT
d_gene: NA
v_gene: TRBV4-2
abundance: NA
j_gene: TRBJ2-3

CDR3aa: CASRKHDRGEAFF
CDR3nt: TGTGCCAGCAGAAAGCACGACAGGGGGGAAGCTTTCTTT
d_gene: TRBD1
v_gene: TRBV6-1
abundance: few
j_gene: TRBJ1-1

CDR3aa: CASSETIPPGELFF
CDR3nt: TGTGCCAGCAGCGAGACAATCCCCCCCGGGGAGCTGTTTTTT
d_gene: NA
v_gene: TRBV3-1
abundance: few
j_gene: TRBJ2-2

CDR3aa: CASSSPGRGNTIYF
CDR3nt: TGTGCCAGCAGTTCTCCCGGGCGCGGAAACACCATATATTTT
d_gene: NA
v_gene: TRBV6-5
abundance: few
j_gene: TRBJ1-3

CDR3aa: CSAQDRRSYEQYF
CDR3nt: TGCAGTGCCCAGGACAGGCGTTCCTACGAGCAGTACTTC
d_gene: TRBD1
v_gene: TRBV20-1
abundance: few
j_gene: TRBJ2-7

CDR3aa: CASSISGSPEQFF
CDR3nt: TGTGCCAGTAGTATCTCGGGATCCCCTGAGCAGTTCTTC
d_gene: NA
v_gene: TRBV19
abundance: few
j_gene: TRBJ2-1

CDR3aa: CASSPGGGFPDTQYF
CDR3nt: TGTGCCAGCAGCCCCGGCGGAGGGTTCCCAGATACGCAGTATTTT
d_gene: NA
v_gene: TRBV7-9
abundance: once
j_gene: TRBJ2-3

CDR3aa: CAIRNNLGQGADTQYF
CDR3nt: TGTGCCATCAGAAACAACCTTGGACAGGGGGCAGATACGCAGTATTTT
d_gene: TRBD1
v_gene: TRBV10-3
abundance: NA
j_gene: TRBJ2-3

CDR3aa: CASSALGGHTIYF
CDR3nt: TGTGCCAGCAGCGCCCTTGGGGGACACACCATATATTTT
d_gene: NA
v_gene: TRBV9
abundance: NA
j_gene: TRBJ1-3

CDR3aa: CASIFDPGAGGGNEQFF
CDR3nt: TGTGCCAGCATATTTGATCCGGGCGCGGGGGGGGGAAATGAGCAGTTCTTC
d_gene: TRBD2
v_gene: TRBV12-3/TRBV12-4
abundance: few
j_gene: TRBJ2-1

CDR3aa: CATSGGLDGTSELFF
CDR3nt: TGTGCCACCAGCGGAGGACTAGACGGTACTTCTGAGCTGTTTTTT
d_gene: TRBD2
v_gene: TRBV15
abundance: few
j_gene: TRBJ2-2

CDR3aa: CASRRSGQITGELFF
CDR3nt: TGTGCCAGCAGGAGGTCGGGACAGATCACCGGGGAGCTGTTTTTT
d_gene: TRBD1
v_gene: TRBV25-1
abundance: NA
j_gene: TRBJ2-2

CDR3aa: CASSLDTGGKYEQYF
CDR3nt: TGTGCCAGCAGTTTAGACACAGGGGGGAAGTACGAGCAGTACTTC
d_gene: TRBD1
v_gene: TRBV28
abundance: NA
j_gene: TRBJ2-7

CDR3aa: CASSLEVTGEGGYTF
CDR3nt: TGTGCCAGCAGCTTGGAGGTCACAGGGGAAGGTGGCTACACCTTC
d_gene: TRBD1
v_gene: TRBV5-4
abundance: NA
j_gene: TRBJ1-2

CDR3aa: CAWSSLRVDGEQYF
CDR3nt: TGTGCCTGGAGTTCCCTCCGAGTAGACGGCGAGCAGTACTTC
d_gene: NA
v_gene: TRBV30
abundance: NA
j_gene: TRBJ2-7

CDR3aa: CASSLPNGYTF
CDR3nt: TGTGCCAGCAGCTTACCCAATGGCTACACCTTC
d_gene: NA
v_gene: TRBV7-9
abundance: few
j_gene: TRBJ1-2

CDR3aa: CASSLDLEETQYF
CDR3nt: TGTGCCAGCAGCTTAGACCTAGAAGAGACCCAGTACTTC
d_gene: NA
v_gene: TRBV7-9
abundance: few
j_gene: TRBJ2-5

CDR3aa: CSARGDTAYEQYF
CDR3nt: TGCAGTGCTAGGGGGGACACCGCCTACGAGCAGTACTTC
d_gene: NA
v_gene: TRBV20-1
abundance: few
j_gene: TRBJ2-7

CDR3aa: CASRDRSVYNEQFF
CDR3nt: TGTGCCAGTAGAGATAGGAGTGTTTACAATGAGCAGTTCTTC
d_gene: NA
v_gene: TRBV19
abundance: NA
j_gene: TRBJ2-1

CDR3aa: CASSLEGTGDEQYF
CDR3nt: TGCGCCAGCAGCTTGGAAGGGACAGGGGACGAGCAGTACTTC
d_gene: TRBD1
v_gene: TRBV5-1
abundance: many
j_gene: TRBJ2-7

CDR3aa: CASSYGNRDYEQYF
CDR3nt: TGTGCCAGCAGTTACGGGAACAGAGACTACGAGCAGTACTTC
d_gene: NA
v_gene: TRBV6-2/TRBV6-3
abundance: NA
j_gene: TRBJ2-7

CDR3aa: CSASRDRPNTGELFF
CDR3nt: TGCAGCGCCTCACGGGACAGGCCGAACACCGGGGAGCTGTTTTTT
d_gene: TRBD1
v_gene: TRBV29-1
abundance: many
j_gene: TRBJ2-2

CDR3aa: CASSPTSGITYNEQFF
CDR3nt: TGTGCCAGCTCACCGACTAGCGGAATAACCTACAATGAGCAGTTCTTC
d_gene: TRBD2
v_gene: TRBV18
abundance: few
j_gene: TRBJ2-1

CDR3aa: CATSRGTAYEQYF
CDR3nt: TGTGCCACCAGTAGAGGGACTGCCTACGAGCAGTACTTC
d_gene: NA
v_gene: TRBV24-1
abundance: NA
j_gene: TRBJ2-7

CDR3aa: CSASRASSYNEQFF
CDR3nt: TGCAGTGCTTCTCGGGCTAGCTCCTACAATGAGCAGTTCTTC
d_gene: NA
v_gene: TRBV20-1
abundance: NA
j_gene: TRBJ2-1

CDR3aa: CASSSTDTNSNQPQHF
CDR3nt: TGTGCCAGCAGTTCTACCGACACGAATAGCAATCAGCCCCAGCATTTT
d_gene: NA
v_gene: TRBV12-3/TRBV12-4
abundance: NA
j_gene: TRBJ1-5

CDR3aa: CASSFGQVAGNTIYF
CDR3nt: TGTGCCAGCAGCTTTGGACAGGTTGCTGGAAACACCATATATTTT
d_gene: TRBD1
v_gene: TRBV7-9
abundance: few
j_gene: TRBJ1-3

CDR3aa: CATSAGQGIEKLFF
CDR3nt: TGTGCCACCAGTGCCGGACAGGGGATCGAAAAACTGTTTTTT
d_gene: TRBD1
v_gene: TRBV24-1
abundance: NA
j_gene: TRBJ1-4

CDR3aa: CASSYSRRAGGEQYF
CDR3nt: TGTGCCAGCAGTTACTCGAGGCGGGCTGGGGGCGAGCAGTACTTC
d_gene: NA
v_gene: TRBV6-5
abundance: NA
j_gene: TRBJ2-7

CDR3aa: CASGYIAGEQFF
CDR3nt: TGTGCTAGTGGCTATATAGCGGGTGAGCAGTTCTTC
d_gene: TRBD2
v_gene: TRBV12-5
abundance: NA
j_gene: TRBJ2-1

CDR3aa: CATTLVQGRYGYTF
CDR3nt: TGTGCCACCACTCTTGTCCAGGGCCGGTATGGCTACACCTTC
d_gene: NA
v_gene: TRBV12-3/TRBV12-4
abundance: NA
j_gene: TRBJ1-2

CDR3aa: CASSKRQGAWEKLFF
CDR3nt: TGTGCCAGCAGCAAGAGACAGGGGGCATGGGAAAAACTGTTTTTT
d_gene: TRBD1
v_gene: TRBV7-2
abundance: NA
j_gene: TRBJ1-4

CDR3aa: CASIPDTFVEAFF
CDR3nt: TGTGCCAGCATTCCGGACACCTTTGTTGAAGCTTTCTTT
d_gene: NA
v_gene: TRBV6-2/TRBV6-3
abundance: NA
j_gene: TRBJ1-1

CDR3aa: CASSYDRQAGTPLHF
CDR3nt: TGTGCCAGCAGTTATGATCGACAGGCCGGAACACCCCTCCACTTT
d_gene: NA
v_gene: TRBV6-5
abundance: NA
j_gene: TRBJ1-6

CDR3aa: CSARGGINSNQPQHF
CDR3nt: TGCAGTGCTAGGGGGGGGATTAACAGCAATCAGCCCCAGCATTTT
d_gene: NA
v_gene: TRBV20-1
abundance: NA
j_gene: TRBJ1-5

CDR3aa: CATSLLAGGYNEQFF
CDR3nt: TGTGCCACCAGCCTCCTAGCGGGAGGGTACAATGAGCAGTTCTTC
d_gene: TRBD2
v_gene: TRBV15
abundance: NA
j_gene: TRBJ2-1

CDR3aa: CASTRRGGGNTDTQYF
CDR3nt: TGTGCCAGCACCCGTAGAGGGGGGGGGAACACAGATACGCAGTATTTT
d_gene: NA
v_gene: TRBV12-3/TRBV12-4
abundance: few
j_gene: TRBJ2-3

CDR3aa: CASSFPEAGSRDSPLHF
CDR3nt: TGTGCCAGCAGCTTCCCGGAGGCCGGGTCTAGGGATTCACCCCTCCACTTT
d_gene: NA
v_gene: TRBV7-2
abundance: few
j_gene: TRBJ1-6

CDR3aa: CASSVTTWATNEKLFF
CDR3nt: TGCGCCAGCAGCGTTACGACCTGGGCAACTAATGAAAAACTGTTTTTT
d_gene: NA
v_gene: TRBV4-1
abundance: few
j_gene: TRBJ1-4

CDR3aa: CASRGQPTNYGYTF
CDR3nt: TGTGCCAGCAGAGGACAACCGACTAACTATGGCTACACCTTC
d_gene: NA
v_gene: TRBV27
abundance: NA
j_gene: TRBJ1-2

CDR3aa: CASSGTGTPNQPQHF
CDR3nt: TGTGCCAGCAGCGGGACCGGGACACCAAATCAGCCCCAGCATTTT
d_gene: NA
v_gene: TRBV9
abundance: NA
j_gene: TRBJ1-5

CDR3aa: CASSPEVYTQYF
CDR3nt: TGCGCCAGCAGCCCTGAGGTTTATACGCAGTATTTT
d_gene: NA
v_gene: TRBV5-1
abundance: NA
j_gene: TRBJ2-3

CDR3aa: CATSRETGRLNTEAFF
CDR3nt: TGTGCCACCAGCAGAGAGACAGGGAGATTGAACACTGAAGCTTTCTTT
d_gene: TRBD1
v_gene: TRBV15
abundance: few
j_gene: TRBJ1-1

CDR3aa: CSVRPTGNEQFF
CDR3nt: TGCAGTGTAAGACCCACGGGGAATGAGCAGTTCTTC
d_gene: NA
v_gene: TRBV20-1
abundance: few
j_gene: TRBJ2-1

CDR3aa: CASSLVPPDRGTYGYTF
CDR3nt: TGTGCCAGCAGCTTAGTCCCCCCGGACAGGGGAACCTATGGCTACACCTTC
d_gene: TRBD1
v_gene: TRBV7-9
abundance: NA
j_gene: TRBJ1-2

CDR3aa: CATSDSGTAYEQYF
CDR3nt: TGTGCCACCAGTGATTCCGGGACAGCCTACGAGCAGTACTTC
d_gene: TRBD1
v_gene: TRBV24-1
abundance: NA
j_gene: TRBJ2-7

CDR3aa: CASSAEPHNEQFF
CDR3nt: TGTGCCAGCAGTGCGGAGCCCCACAATGAGCAGTTCTTC
d_gene: NA
v_gene: TRBV27
abundance: few
j_gene: TRBJ2-1

CDR3aa: CATSRQQGPMEKLFF
CDR3nt: TGTGCCACCAGCAGACAACAGGGGCCCATGGAAAAACTGTTTTTT
d_gene: TRBD1
v_gene: TRBV15
abundance: NA
j_gene: TRBJ1-4